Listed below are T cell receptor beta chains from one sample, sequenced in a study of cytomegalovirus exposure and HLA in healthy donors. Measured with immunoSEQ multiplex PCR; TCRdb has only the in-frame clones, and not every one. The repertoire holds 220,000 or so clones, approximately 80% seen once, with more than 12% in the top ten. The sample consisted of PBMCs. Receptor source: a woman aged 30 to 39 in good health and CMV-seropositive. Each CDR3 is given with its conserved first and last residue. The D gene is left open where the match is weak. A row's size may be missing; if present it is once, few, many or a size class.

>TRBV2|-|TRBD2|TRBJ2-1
TGTGCCAGCAGGGACTTTAGCGGGAGGCTGGGCTACAATGAGCAGTTCTTC
CASRDFSGRLGYNEQFF
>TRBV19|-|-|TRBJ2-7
TGTGCCAGTAGTAGGACGGGATACGAGCAGTACTTC
CASSRTGYEQYF
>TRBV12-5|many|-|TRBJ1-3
TGTGCTAGTGGGTTGATCTTCGGACAGATAGGAAACACCATATATTTT
CASGLIFGQIGNTIYF
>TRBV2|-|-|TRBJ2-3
TGTGCCAGCAGTGAAACGGCGGGTACCACAGATACGCAGTATTTT
CASSETAGTTDTQYF
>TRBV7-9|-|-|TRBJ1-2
TGTGCCAGCAGCTTAGTAGTGCCGATTAACTATGGCTACACCTTC
CASSLVVPINYGYTF
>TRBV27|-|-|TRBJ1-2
TGTGCCAGCGCTAACTCGGGACCCTCAGGGGGCTACACCTTC
CASANSGPSGGYTF
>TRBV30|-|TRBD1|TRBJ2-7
TGTGCCTGCACCGGGACAGGGGACTACGAGCAGTACTTC
CACTGTGDYEQYF
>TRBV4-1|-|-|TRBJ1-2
TGCGCCAGCAGCCAAGTAGGAGGTGGCTACACCTTC
CASSQVGGGYTF
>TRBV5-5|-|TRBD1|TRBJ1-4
TGTGCCAGCAGCTTTGACAGGGGAGCAACTAATGAAAAACTGTTTTTT
CASSFDRGATNEKLFF
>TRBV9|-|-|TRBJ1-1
TGTGCCAGCAGCCCGGGTTGGAGGGTACAAATGAACACTGAAGCTTTCTTT
CASSPGWRVQMNTEAFF
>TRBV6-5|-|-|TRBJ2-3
TGTGCCAGCAGCCGATTAACATCCGATACGCAGTATTTT
CASSRLTSDTQYF
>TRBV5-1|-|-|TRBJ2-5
TGCGCCAGCAGGGGAGAGACCCAGTACTTC
CASRGETQYF
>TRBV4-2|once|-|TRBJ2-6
TGTGCCAGCAGCCTTAAGGGCACCGATTCTGGGGCCAACGTCCTGACTTTC
CASSLKGTDSGANVLTF
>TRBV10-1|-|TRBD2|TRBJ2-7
TGCGCCAGCAGTACCGGGACTACCCACGAGCAGTACTTC
CASSTGTTHEQYF
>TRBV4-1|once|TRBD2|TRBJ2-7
TGCGCCAGCAGCCAAGTACGGGGGGAAAAGAACGAGCAGTACTTC
CASSQVRGEKNEQYF
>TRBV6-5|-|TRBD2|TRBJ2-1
TGTGCCAGCAGTTTTTGGACTAGCGGGGGAAATGAGCAGTTCTTC
CASSFWTSGGNEQFF